Here is one TCR beta chain with its context. This entry belongs to a study of control samples from healthy donors and cancer patients. There are 14 residues in the CDR3. V lost 2 bases and J lost 4; bases outside the gene matches: 2. CDR1 MDHEN and CDR2 SYDVKM come from the germline V gene. Profiled with immunoSEQ multiplex PCR; TCRdb holds only in-frame clones, not every one. The sample has 95,000 to 150,000 clones, about 89% seen once; the top ten hold 6% to 8.5%. The sample consisted of blood. The TCR originated in a woman between 18 and 30 years old in good health. The rearrangement joins TRBV28 to TRBJ2-1; TRBD1 aligns across 7 bases. As DNA, the CDR3 is TGTGCCAGCAGTTTACAGACAGGGTACAATGAGCAGTTCTTC. This translates into CASSLQTGYNEQFF.